The 5 T cell receptor beta chains presented below share a single source sample, sequenced in a study of cytomegalovirus exposure and HLA in healthy donors. Researchers ran the PCR with 60 Vbeta and 13 Jbeta primers. Sequencing used immunoSEQ multiplex PCR; TCRdb keeps in-frame clones, though not all of them. This table holds about 160,000 clones, 60% to 85% found once. Sequenced input: PBMCs. The receptors derive from a woman aged 45-60 years in good health and CMV-seropositive.

This chain uses TRBV5-4 with TRBJ1-1; maybe TRBD1 (5 bases). The CDR3 sequence is 14 residues long. CDR1 is SGHNT, CDR2 YYREEE, per germline (reference sequence). The V end lost 1 base, the J end lost 3 bases, and 10 bases lay between the germline ends. The DNA for the CDR3 is TGTGCCAGCAGCTTGTCGGAGGGGTACACTGAAGCTTTCTTT. Translated, it gives CASSLSEGYTEAFF.

This clone has a handful of counts. The chain links TRBV2 to TRBJ2-2; D is possibly TRBD2 (7 bases). With 1 base removed from V and 4 bases from J, the gap between germline ends came to 19 bases. Germline CDR1 SNHLY, CDR2 FYNNEI. The CDR3 is 18 residues long. CDR3 residues: CASSEDGVGGGITGELFF. The CDR3 coding sequence is TGTGCCAGCAGTGAAGATGGGGTGGGAGGGGGTATCACCGGGGAGCTGTTTTTT.

The chain combines TRBV29-1 with TRBJ1-1; D possibly corresponds to TRBD1 (5 bases). CDR1 and CDR2 (germline): SQVTM, ANQGSEA. The CDR3 extends over 12 amino acids. V lost 8 bases and J 10 bases, leaving 20 bases between the germline ends. CDR3 bases: TGCAGCTTTAAAACCACCGGACATAGAGCTTTCTTT. It encodes CSFKTTGHRAFF.

This sequence joins TRBV9 and TRBJ1-1; TRBD1 aligns across 8 bases. Trimming cost V 4 bases and J 3 bases; bases outside gene matches: 5. This CDR3 has 14 residues. Per the germline V gene, CDR1 is SGDLS and CDR2 is YYNGEE. Written as DNA, the CDR3 is TGTGCCAGCAGCAGGGGACAGGTAGACACTGAAGCTTTCTTT. Translation gives CASSRGQVDTEAFF. Filled out from reference TRBV9 and TRBJ1-1, the complete variable domain reads DSGVTQTPKHLITATGQRVTLRCSPRSGDLSVYWYQQSLDQGLQFLIQYYNGEERAKGNILERFSAQQFPDLHSELNLSSLELGDSALYFCASSRGQVDTEAFFGQGTRLTVV.

The J gene is TRBJ2-7, the V gene TRBV2; TRBD1 might be the D (6 bases). V lost 7 bases to trimming and J lost 4 bases, with 11 bases between them. This CDR3 is built from 12 residues. The V gene's germline CDR1 is SNHLY and CDR2 FYNNEI. The DNA of the CDR3 is TGTGCCAGCACTACAGGGAAATACGAGCAGTACTTC. Encoded protein: CASTTGKYEQYF.